Each of the 2 T cell receptor beta chains below was sequenced from the same sample in a study of T cell responses to AZD1222 COVID-19 vaccine. TCRdb's copy holds only in-frame clones and misses some; the assay was immunoSEQ multiplex PCR. The sample has some 120,000 clones; just over 85% are singletons. This material consisted of peripheral blood, taken on day 0 of AZD1222 vaccination. All receptors derive from an adult in good health.

As concerns this clone: The junction differs from germline at one of its ends, possibly a read error. V and J are TRBV14 and TRBJ2-7; D might be TRBD1 (5 bases). Germline CDR1 is SGHDN and CDR2 is FVKESK. The CDR3 runs to 11 residues. For the CDR3, the DNA is TGTGCCAGCAGCCAAGAGAAGAGACAGATCTTC. It encodes CASSQEKRQIF.

The chain employs TRBV5-5 and TRBJ2-7, with 7 positions matching TRBD1. Looked up from germline, CDR1 is SGHKS and CDR2 is YYEKEE (reference sequence). V lost 2 bases to trimming and J lost 5 bases; unmatched junction nucleotides: 7. The CDR3 covers 14 residues. The CDR3 region is CASSFRQGNDEQYF. In DNA, the CDR3 is TGTGCCAGCAGCTTTCGACAGGGTAATGACGAGCAGTACTTC.